The sequence of this TCR beta chain was determined in a study of shared clonotypes between healthy human individuals. Per germline, CDR1 SGHVS and CDR2 FQNEAQ. This CDR3 has 15 residues. Notes on this clone: A read error may produce the germline difference seen at one junction end.

CD4+ cells yielded CD45RA+ naive and CD45RA-negative memory subsets. Clones were read by immunoSEQ multiplex PCR, and TCRdb kept only the in-frame ones, dropping some. The profile shows 2 million to 3 million clones, approximately 93% of them singletons. This chain uses TRBV7-8 with TRBJ2-2; 11 bases are shared with TRBD2. The sequencing sample was made of naive CD4+ T cells from PBMCs. Indicated subset: CD45RA+ positively selected. The clonotype was recovered from a man aged 18 to 30 in good health. Some clones in this sample may be carry-over from other donors' samples. CDR3 protein: CASSLAGGNTGELFF. The CDR3 bases are TGTGCCAGCAGCCTAGCGGGAGGGAACACCGGGGAGCTGTTTTTT.